This T cell receptor (beta chain) was observed in a study of shared clonotypes between healthy human individuals. Worth noting for this clone: The antigen is not known. It is unclear where the CDR3 begins or ends on the DNA, so no DNA is shown, and the CDR3 is as TCRdb lists it.

TCRdb's table, derived via immunoSEQ multiplex PCR, lists solely in-frame clones and lacks some. The data show more than 2 million clones, 90% to 96% seen once. Germline V CDR1 and CDR2: MDHEN, SYDVKM. From its first to its last residue, the CDR3 has 15 amino acids. Notes on the study in general: A reduction in generation probabilities was seen for non-shared clonotypes relative to those shared by all four donors.

V is TRBV28 and J is TRBJ2-7; TRBD1, the table's D call, lacks a check against the DNA. This sequence originates from a man between 18 and 29 years old in good health. Sequencing was done on a sample of naive CD4+ T cells sorted from blood. Subset specified: CD45RA+ positively selected. This CDR3 reads CASSSSTGGMYEQYF.